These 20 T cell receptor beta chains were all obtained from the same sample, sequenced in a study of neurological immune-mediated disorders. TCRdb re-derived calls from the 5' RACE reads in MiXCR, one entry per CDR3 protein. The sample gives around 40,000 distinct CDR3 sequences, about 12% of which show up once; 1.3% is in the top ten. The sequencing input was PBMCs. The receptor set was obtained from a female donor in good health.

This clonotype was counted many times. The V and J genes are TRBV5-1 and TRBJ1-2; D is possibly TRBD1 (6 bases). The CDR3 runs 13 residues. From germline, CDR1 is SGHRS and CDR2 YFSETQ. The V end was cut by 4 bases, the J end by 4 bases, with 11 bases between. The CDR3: CASSPGTPYGYTF. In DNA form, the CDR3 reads TGCGCCAGCAGCCCCGGGACACCCTATGGCTACACCTTC.

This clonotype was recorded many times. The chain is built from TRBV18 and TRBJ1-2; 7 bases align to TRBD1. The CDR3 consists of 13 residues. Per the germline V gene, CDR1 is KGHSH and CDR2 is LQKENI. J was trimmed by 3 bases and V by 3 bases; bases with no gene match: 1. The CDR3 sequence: CASSPGTDYGYTF. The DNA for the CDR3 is TGTGCCAGCTCACCCGGGACAGACTATGGCTACACCTTC.

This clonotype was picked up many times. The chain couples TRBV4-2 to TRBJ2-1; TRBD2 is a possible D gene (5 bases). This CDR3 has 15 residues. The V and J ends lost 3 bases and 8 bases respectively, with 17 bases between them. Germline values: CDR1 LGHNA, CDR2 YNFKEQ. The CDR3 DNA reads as TGTGCCAGCAGCCATGGGTCCACGGGAAGGGATGAGCAGTTCTTC. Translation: CASSHGSTGRDEQFF.

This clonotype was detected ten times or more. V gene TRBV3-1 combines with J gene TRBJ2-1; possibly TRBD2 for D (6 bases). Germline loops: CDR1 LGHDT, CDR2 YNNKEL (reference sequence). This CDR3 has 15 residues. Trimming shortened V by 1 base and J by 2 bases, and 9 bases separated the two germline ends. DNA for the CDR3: TGTGCCAGCAGCCAAGTACTAGCCGCCTACAATGAGCAGTTCTTC. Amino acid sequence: CASSQVLAAYNEQFF.

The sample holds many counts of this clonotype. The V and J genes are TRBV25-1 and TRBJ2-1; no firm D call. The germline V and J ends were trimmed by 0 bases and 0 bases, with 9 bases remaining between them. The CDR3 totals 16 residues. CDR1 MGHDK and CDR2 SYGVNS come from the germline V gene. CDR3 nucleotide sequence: TGTGCCAGCAGTGAATATGGCAGTGGCTCCTACAATGAGCAGTTCTTC. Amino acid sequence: CASSEYGSGSYNEQFF.

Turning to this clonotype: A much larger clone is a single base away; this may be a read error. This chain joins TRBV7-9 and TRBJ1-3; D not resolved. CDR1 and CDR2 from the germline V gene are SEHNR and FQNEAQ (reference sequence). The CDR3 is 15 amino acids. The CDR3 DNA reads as TGTGCCAGCCATCGACAATCCGTCTCTGGAAACATCATATATTTT. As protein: CASHRQSVSGNIIYF.

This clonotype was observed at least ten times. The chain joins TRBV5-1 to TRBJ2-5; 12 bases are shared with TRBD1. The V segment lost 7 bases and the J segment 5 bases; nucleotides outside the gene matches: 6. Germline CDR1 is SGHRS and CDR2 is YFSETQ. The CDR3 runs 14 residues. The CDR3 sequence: CASGGTGGRETQYF. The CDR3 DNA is TGCGCCAGCGGTGGGACAGGGGGCAGGGAGACCCAGTACTTC. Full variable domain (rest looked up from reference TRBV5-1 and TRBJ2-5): KAGVTQTPRYLIKTRGQQVTLSCSPISGHRSVSWYQQTPGQGLQFLFEYFSETQRNKGNFPGRFSGRQFSNSRSEMNVSTLELGDSALYLCASGGTGGRETQYFGPGTRLLVL.

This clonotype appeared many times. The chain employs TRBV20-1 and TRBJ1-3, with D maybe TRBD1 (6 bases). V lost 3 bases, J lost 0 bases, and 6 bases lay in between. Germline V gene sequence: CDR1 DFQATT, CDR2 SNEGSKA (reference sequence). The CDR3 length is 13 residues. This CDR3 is CSARDSSGNTIYF. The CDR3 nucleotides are TGCAGTGCTAGGGACAGCTCTGGAAACACCATATATTTT.

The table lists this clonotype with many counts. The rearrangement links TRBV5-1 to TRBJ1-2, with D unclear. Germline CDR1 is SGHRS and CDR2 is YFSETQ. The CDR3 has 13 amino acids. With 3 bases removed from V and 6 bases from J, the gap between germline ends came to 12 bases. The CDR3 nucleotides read TGCGCCAGCAGCTCCCCCGACGGGAATGGCTACACCTTC. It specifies CASSSPDGNGYTF.

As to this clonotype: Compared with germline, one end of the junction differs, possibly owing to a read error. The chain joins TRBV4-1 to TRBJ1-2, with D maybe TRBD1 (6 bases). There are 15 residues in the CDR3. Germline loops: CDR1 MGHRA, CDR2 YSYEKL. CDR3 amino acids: CASSRPTGSDYGYTF. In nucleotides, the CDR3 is TGCGCCAGTAGCCGCCCCACAGGGTCCGACTATGGCTACACCTTC.

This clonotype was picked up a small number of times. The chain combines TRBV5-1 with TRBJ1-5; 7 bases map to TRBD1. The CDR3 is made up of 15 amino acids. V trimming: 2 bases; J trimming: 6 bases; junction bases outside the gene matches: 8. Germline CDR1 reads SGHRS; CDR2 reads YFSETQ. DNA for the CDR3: TGCGCCAGCAGCTTCCAGGGGGATAGAGGTCAGCCCCAGCATTTT. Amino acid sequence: CASSFQGDRGQPQHF.

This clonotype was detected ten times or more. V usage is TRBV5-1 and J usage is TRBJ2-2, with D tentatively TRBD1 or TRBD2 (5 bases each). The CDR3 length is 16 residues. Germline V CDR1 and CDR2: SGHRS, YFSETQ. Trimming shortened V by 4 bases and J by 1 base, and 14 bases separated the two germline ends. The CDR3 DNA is TGCGCCAGCAGCGGGGACGAAGGCGGGAACACCGGGGAGCTGTTTTTT. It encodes CASSGDEGGNTGELFF.

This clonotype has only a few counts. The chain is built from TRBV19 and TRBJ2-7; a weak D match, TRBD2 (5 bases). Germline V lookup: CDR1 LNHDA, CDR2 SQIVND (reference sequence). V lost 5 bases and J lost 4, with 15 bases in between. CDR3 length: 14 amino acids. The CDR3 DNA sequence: TGTGCCAGTAGTCCTAGCCGTGGCGGATACGAGCAGTACTTC. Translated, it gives CASSPSRGGYEQYF.

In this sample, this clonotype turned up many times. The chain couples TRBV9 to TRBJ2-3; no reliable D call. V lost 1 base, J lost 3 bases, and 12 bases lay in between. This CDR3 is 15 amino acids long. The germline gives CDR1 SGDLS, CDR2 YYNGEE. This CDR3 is CASSVKDVGTDTQYF. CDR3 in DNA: TGTGCCAGCAGCGTAAAAGACGTGGGGACAGATACGCAGTATTTT.

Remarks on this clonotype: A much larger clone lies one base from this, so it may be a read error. CDR3 sequence: CAISESKDTQYF. Written as DNA, the CDR3 is TGTGCCATCAGTGAAAGCAAAGATACGCAGTATTTT. The chain couples TRBV10-3 to TRBJ2-3; D is unresolved. This CDR3 region has 12 residues. Germline CDR1 ENHRY, CDR2 SYGVKD.

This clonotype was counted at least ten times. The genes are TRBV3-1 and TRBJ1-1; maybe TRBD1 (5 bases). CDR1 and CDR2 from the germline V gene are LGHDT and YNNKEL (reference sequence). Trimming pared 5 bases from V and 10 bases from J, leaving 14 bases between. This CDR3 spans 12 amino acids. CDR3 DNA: TGTGCCAGCAGCGGGGACCGCCCGGGAGCTTTCTTT. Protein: CASSGDRPGAFF.

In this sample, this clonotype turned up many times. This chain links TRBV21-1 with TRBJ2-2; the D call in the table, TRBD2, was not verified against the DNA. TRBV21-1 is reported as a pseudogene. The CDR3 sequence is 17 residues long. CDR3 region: CASSKARGGCVAGELFF. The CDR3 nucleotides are TGTGCCAGCAGCAAAGCACGCGGGGGGTGCGTAGCCGGGGAGCTGTTTTTT.

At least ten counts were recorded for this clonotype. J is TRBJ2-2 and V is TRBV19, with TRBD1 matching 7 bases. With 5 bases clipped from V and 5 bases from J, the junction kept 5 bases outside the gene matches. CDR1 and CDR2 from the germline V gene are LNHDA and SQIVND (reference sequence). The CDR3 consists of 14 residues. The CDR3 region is CASSVIQGTGELFF. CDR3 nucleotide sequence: TGTGCCAGTAGTGTAATACAGGGGACCGGGGAGCTGTTTTTT.

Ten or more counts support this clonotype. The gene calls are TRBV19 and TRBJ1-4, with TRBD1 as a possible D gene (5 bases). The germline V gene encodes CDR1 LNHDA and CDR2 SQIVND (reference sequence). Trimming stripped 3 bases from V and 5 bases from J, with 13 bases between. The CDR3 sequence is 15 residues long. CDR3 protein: CASSIYRDLNEKLFF. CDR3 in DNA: TGTGCCAGTAGTATTTATAGGGACTTAAATGAAAAACTGTTTTTT.

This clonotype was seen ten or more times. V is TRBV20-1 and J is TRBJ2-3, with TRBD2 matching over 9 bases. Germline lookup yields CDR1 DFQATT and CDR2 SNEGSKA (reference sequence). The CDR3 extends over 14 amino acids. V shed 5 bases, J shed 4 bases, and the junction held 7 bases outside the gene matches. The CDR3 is CSAARPSGADTQYF. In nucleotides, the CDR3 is TGCAGTGCTGCCCGTCCTAGCGGGGCAGATACGCAGTATTTT.